The 2 T cell receptor beta chains given below trace back to one sample, sequenced in a study of Graves' ophthalmopathy and Graves' hyperthyroidism. Scientists amplified the TCR beta CDR3 regions from RNA transcripts. First-round RT-PCR relied on HTBI primers, and a second-round multiplex PCR came next. TCRdb recomputed calls from the multiplex PCR reads with MiXCR, one row per CDR3 protein. The sample contains under 800,000 distinct CDR3 sequences, 22% of which appear only once. Material for sequencing was peripheral blood. The source is a woman aged 18-29 years with stable Graves' hyperthyroidism. Some clones in this sample may be carry-over from other donors' samples.

This clonotype was seen more than once but under ten times. This chain joins TRBV29-1 and TRBJ2-5; D may be TRBD2 (6 bases). The V gene's germline CDR1 is SQVTM and CDR2 ANQGSEA. This CDR3 has 13 residues. The ends were cut back, 7 bases at V and 1 base at J, with 13 bases in the middle. As DNA, the CDR3 is TGCAGCGCCCGGACTACCATCCAAGAGACCCAGTACTTC. Translation: CSARTTIQETQYF.

Ten or more counts support this clonotype. The chain uses TRBV6-5 and TRBJ1-2, with a weak D call TRBD1 (5 bases). Germline V gene lookup returns CDR1 MNHEY and CDR2 SVGAGI. The CDR3 length is 16 residues. Trimming pared 0 bases from V and 2 bases from J, leaving 13 bases between. The CDR3, as DNA: TGTGCCAGCAGTTACTCTCAGGGCATCGAAAACTATGGCTACACCTTC. Amino acid sequence: CASSYSQGIENYGYTF.